This T cell receptor (beta chain) is from a study of OX40 agonist ivuxolimab in advanced cancers. Study as a whole: A male proportion of just over 80% was recorded, with mean age around 60 years and range about 23 to 80. General observations from the study: Compared with others, partial responders at 0.1-3.0 mg/kg displayed clonal expansion among the lowest.

About this clone: Its antigen is currently unknown.

This CDR3 spans 15 amino acids. The germline V gene encodes CDR1 SGHRS and CDR2 YFSETQ. V lost 1 base and J 1 base, leaving 11 bases between the germline ends. Autoimmune disease history or systemic immunosuppression led to patient exclusion. The sampling schedule covered blood at baseline, cycle 4 day 1, and cycle 7 day 1. The table came from immunoSEQ multiplex PCR; TCRdb's copy has only in-frame clones and leaves some out. The sample gives around 94,000 clones, roughly 90% of which show up once; approximately 3.6% is in the top ten. The V gene is TRBV5-1, the J gene TRBJ1-1; TRBD1 might be the D (5 bases). The clonotype was recovered from an adult with an advanced solid tumor such as melanoma, head and neck, liver or kidney cancer. The input for sequencing was CD4+ or CD8+ T cells sorted from blood, taken in a trial of the OX40 agonist ivuxolimab. CDR3 sequence reads: CASSLNFDRNTEAFF. CDR3 DNA sequence: TGCGCCAGCAGCTTGAATTTTGACAGGAACACTGAAGCTTTCTTT. Full variable domain (rest looked up from reference TRBV5-1 and TRBJ1-1): KAGVTQTPRYLIKTRGQQVTLSCSPISGHRSVSWYQQTPGQGLQFLFEYFSETQRNKGNFPGRFSGRQFSNSRSEMNVSTLELGDSALYLCASSLNFDRNTEAFFGQGTRLTVV.